This T cell receptor (beta chain) was sequenced in a study of technical replicates of blood from several donors. Germline-derived CDR1 and CDR2 are SNHLY and FYNNEI. J lost 6 bases, V lost 6 bases, and 8 bases had no gene match. This CDR3 has 15 amino acids. Some clones are missing from TCRdb's copy, which holds only in-frame ones; the method was immunoSEQ multiplex PCR. The profile shows around 100,000 clones, more than 85% of them singletons. Material for sequencing was T cells isolated from PBMCs. The receptor was derived from a human donor in good health. The V call is TRBV2, the J call TRBJ2-3, with 11 bases lining up with TRBD1. In DNA form, the CDR3 reads TGTGCCAGCAGCGTTTTCCGGGACAGGGGGGATACGCAGTATTTT. It is translated as CASSVFRDRGDTQYF.